This entry concerns a single T cell receptor beta chain. Clones were read by immunoSEQ multiplex PCR, and TCRdb kept only the in-frame ones, dropping some. This sample has 85,000 or so clones, with approximately 95% found just once. The sample is drawn from a study of siplizumab effects on memory and regulatory T cells. This CDR3 has 18 amino acids. CDR1 and CDR2 from the germline V gene are SEHNR and FQNEAQ (reference sequence). The V gene end was trimmed by 4 bases and the J gene end by 6 bases; junction bases not matched to a gene: 17. This chain uses TRBV7-9 with TRBJ2-2, with 7 bases identical to TRBD1. The sequencing sample was made of CD8+ T cells sorted from blood. This receptor was obtained from a human donor in good health. The CDR3 region has the DNA TGTGCCAGCAGCTCAATGCCACTGGGGCCTGGGACAGCCGGGGAGCTGTTTTTT. Protein product: CASSSMPLGPGTAGELFF.